Listed below are T cell receptor beta chains from one sample, sequenced in a study of T cell responses to AZD1222 COVID-19 vaccine. Sequencing was performed with immunoSEQ multiplex PCR; in TCRdb, only in-frame clones are kept and a portion is missing. The data show some 130,000 clones, with over 85% seen just once and under 2.5% held by the top ten. Sequencing was performed on peripheral blood, taken on day 0 of AZD1222 vaccination. Receptors originate from an adult in good health. Each CDR3 is given with its conserved first and last residue. D genes are given only for firm matches. Some rows mark clone size as missing; the rest say once, few, many or name a class of expanded clone.

j_call,v_call,clone_size,d_call,cdr3_nt,cdr3_aa
TRBJ1-1,TRBV7-2,.,.,TGTGCCAGCAGCATGACGACCGTAGAAGCTTTCTTT,CASSMTTVEAFF
TRBJ1-3,TRBV28,.,.,TGTGCCAGCAGTTACTCTGGAAACACCATATATTTT,CASSYSGNTIYF
TRBJ1-1,TRBV7-2,.,.,TGTGCCAGCAGCCCAGGGCAGCCAGGGTTGGCTGAAGCTTTCTTT,CASSPGQPGLAEAFF
TRBJ1-1,TRBV4-1,few,.,TGCGCCAGCAGCCAAGCTGGGGGGCGGTCCACTGAAGCTTTCTTT,CASSQAGGRSTEAFF
TRBJ1-6,TRBV7-2,.,TRBD1,TGTGCCAGCAGTCCCAGGACAGGGATAGGGTCACCCCTCCACTTT,CASSPRTGIGSPLHF
TRBJ1-1,TRBV30,.,.,TGTGCCTGGAGAGACACCTCGGGTGAAGCTTTCTTT,CAWRDTSGEAFF
TRBJ2-2,TRBV4-1,.,.,TGCGCCAGCAGCCAGGGGGAGGGCAGGGGGCTGTTTTTT,CASSQGEGRGLFF
TRBJ2-4,TRBV27,.,TRBD2,TGTGCCAGCAGTTTATCGCCTAGCGGGAGGATTTGGGACATTCAGTACTTC,CASSLSPSGRIWDIQYF
TRBJ2-2,TRBV4-2,.,.,TGTGCCAGCAGCCAAGAAATCCCATCCGTATCCGGGGAGCTGTTTTTT,CASSQEIPSVSGELFF
TRBJ1-5,TRBV27,.,TRBD1,TGTGCCAGCAGGAGGGACAGGGTCGGGAGCAATCAGCCCCAGCATTTT,CASRRDRVGSNQPQHF
TRBJ1-6,TRBV5-1,.,.,TGCGCCAGCAGCTTGGCCGCAGAGGACACCCTCCACTTT,CASSLAAEDTLHF
TRBJ1-1,TRBV25-1,.,TRBD1,TGTGCCAGCAGTGATACGACAGGGCTTTGGGGCACTGAAGCTTTCTTT,CASSDTTGLWGTEAFF
TRBJ1-2,TRBV5-6,.,TRBD1,TGTGCCAGCAGCTTGGCCGGGGACAGGGGTTATACCCACTATGGCTACACCTTC,CASSLAGDRGYTHYGYTF
TRBJ1-2,TRBV27,few,.,TGTGCCAGCAGTTCGGCGGGGACATATGGCTACACCTTC,CASSSAGTYGYTF
TRBJ1-5,TRBV5-4,.,.,TGTGCCAGCAGGGCCCGCTATCAGCCCCAGCATTTT,CASRARYQPQHF
TRBJ1-3,TRBV9,.,.,TGTGCCAGCAGGGGGCCCTCTGGAAACACCATATATTTT,CASRGPSGNTIYF
TRBJ1-2,TRBV4-2,.,TRBD1,TGTGCCAGCAGCCAACTACAGGGGTCTAACGGCTACACCTTC,CASSQLQGSNGYTF
TRBJ1-5,TRBV18,.,.,TGTGCCAGCTCACCAGATAGCAATCAGCCCCAGCATTTT,CASSPDSNQPQHF
TRBJ2-1,TRBV24-1,.,.,TGTGCCACCAGTGAGCAGACACTTACCCATGAGCAGTTCTTC,CATSEQTLTHEQFF
TRBJ1-2,TRBV28,.,.,TGTGCCAGCCGAGGGAAGGATAACTATGGCTACACCTTC,CASRGKDNYGYTF
TRBJ1-3,TRBV7-9,.,.,TGTGCCAGCAGCCGGATGTGGAGCTCTGGAAACACCATATATTTT,CASSRMWSSGNTIYF
TRBJ1-4,TRBV18,.,.,TGTGCCAGCTCACCACTACGGGACGGTAAAGAAGAACTGTTTTTT,CASSPLRDGKEELFF
TRBJ2-6,TRBV11-1,.,.,TGTGCCAGCAGCTCGAAGGGTTCTGGGGCCAACGTCCTGACTTTC,CASSSKGSGANVLTF
TRBJ1-1,TRBV3-1/TRBV3-2,.,.,TGTGCCAGCAGCCCCGGGTCTTTGAACACTGAAGCTTTCTTT,CASSPGSLNTEAFF
TRBJ2-7,TRBV4-1,.,TRBD2,TGCGCCAGCAGCCAAGCAGAACTAGCGGGCTACGAGCAGTACTTC,CASSQAELAGYEQYF
TRBJ2-1,TRBV7-2,.,TRBD2,TGTGCCAGCAGGGTAGCGGGGGGGCCTGGCCACGTCAGCAATGAGCAGTTCTTC,CASRVAGGPGHVSNEQFF
TRBJ2-5,TRBV6-5,once,.,TGTGCCAGCTACCGAGGATACCAAGAGACCCAGTACTTC,CASYRGYQETQYF
TRBJ2-7,TRBV11-1,once,TRBD1,TGTGCCAGCAGCTTCGGGACAGGGTCGCGGGGGCAGTACTTC,CASSFGTGSRGQYF
TRBJ1-5,TRBV13,.,.,TGTGCCAGCAGCTTAGGTCTACAGCCCCAGCATTTT,CASSLGLQPQHF
TRBJ1-1,TRBV13,.,TRBD1,TGTGCCAGCAGCACAAGGGACAGCGAGAACACTGAAGCTTTCTTT,CASSTRDSENTEAFF
TRBJ2-5,TRBV27,.,.,TGTGCCAGCAGCGGTTACGAGACCCAGTACTTC,CASSGYETQYF
TRBJ1-1,TRBV3-1/TRBV3-2,.,.,TGTGCCAGCAGCCATACGGGCGAATGGGACACTGAAGCTTTCTTT,CASSHTGEWDTEAFF
TRBJ1-3,TRBV15,.,.,TGTGCCACCAGGGATTTAAAAAGAGACTCTGGAAACACCATATATTTT,CATRDLKRDSGNTIYF
TRBJ1-2,TRBV30,.,.,TGTGCCTGGAGTGTGGCAGGGACTAACTATGGCTACACCTTC,CAWSVAGTNYGYTF
TRBJ1-5,TRBV6-1,.,TRBD1,TGTGCCAGCAGTGAAAACAGGGGAGGCCCTCAGCCCCAGCATTTT,CASSENRGGPQPQHF
TRBJ2-7,TRBV3-1/TRBV3-2,.,.,TGTGCCAGCAGCCTAATGGGGCCGGCCTACGAGCAGTACTTC,CASSLMGPAYEQYF
TRBJ2-2,TRBV9,.,.,TGTGCCAGCAGCCCCCGGACCGTGAACACCGGGGAGCTGTTTTTT,CASSPRTVNTGELFF
TRBJ2-7,TRBV20-1,.,.,TGCAGTGCTAGTTACCGCTCCTACGAGCAGTACTTC,CSASYRSYEQYF
TRBJ1-2,TRBV6-5,once,.,TGTGCCAGCACCAGCGGAGGGAATGGCTACACCTTC,CASTSGGNGYTF
TRBJ1-1,TRBV19,once,TRBD1,TGTGCCAGTAGTCAGACAGGGGGTTCTTCGTCTTTCTTT,CASSQTGGSSSFF
TRBJ1-5,TRBV19,.,.,TGTGCCAGTAGTATAGAAGAAGGCCCCTCCCAGCATTTT,CASSIEEGPSQHF
TRBJ2-5,TRBV19,.,.,TGTGCCAGTAGTATACGGGGAAGTCGTGGGGCCCAGTACTTC,CASSIRGSRGAQYF
TRBJ1-6,TRBV2,.,.,TGTGCCAGCAGTGAATCAGGAAGAATCAATTCACCCCTCCACTTT,CASSESGRINSPLHF
TRBJ2-1,TRBV5-4,once,.,TGTGCCAGCAGCTTGGGGCCCTTTGAGAATGAGCAGTTCTTC,CASSLGPFENEQFF
TRBJ2-1,TRBV11-3,.,.,TGTGCCAGCAGCTTAGGAACAGTGGGACCGAATGAGCAGTTCTTC,CASSLGTVGPNEQFF